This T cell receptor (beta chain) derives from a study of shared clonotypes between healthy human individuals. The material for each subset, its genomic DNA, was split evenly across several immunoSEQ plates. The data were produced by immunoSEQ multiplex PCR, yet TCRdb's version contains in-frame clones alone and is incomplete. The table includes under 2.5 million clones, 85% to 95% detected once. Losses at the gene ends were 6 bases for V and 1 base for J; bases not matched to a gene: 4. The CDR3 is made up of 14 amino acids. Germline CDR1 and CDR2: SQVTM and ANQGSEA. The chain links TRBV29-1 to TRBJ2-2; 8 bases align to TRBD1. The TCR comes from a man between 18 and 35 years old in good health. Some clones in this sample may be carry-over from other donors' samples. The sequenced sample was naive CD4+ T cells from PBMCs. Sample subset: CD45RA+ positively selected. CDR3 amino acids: CSVDRGLNTGELFF. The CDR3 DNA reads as TGCAGCGTAGACAGGGGACTGAACACCGGGGAGCTGTTTTTT.